Detailed here is one T cell receptor beta chain. Cohorts were based on clinical histories the participants reported. This entry comes from a study of blood T cell repertoires in COVID-19. The overall study: Whether acute or convalescent, the COVID-19 samples came from the United States, Italy and Spain.

Sequenced by immunoSEQ multiplex PCR; TCRdb stores in-frame clones only, minus some. This sample has about 360,000 clones, with roughly 86% found just once. The source material was PBMCs or T cells enriched from blood (not recorded which). This TCR came from a man aged 40-49 years in a cohort exposed to, infected with or recovered from COVID-19 (not recorded which).

The CDR3 sequence is CASSPQVQRGQTQYF. CDR3 nucleotides: TGTGCCAGCTCACCCCAGGTACAGCGGGGGCAGACCCAGTACTTC. The chain links TRBV18 to TRBJ2-5; 8 nucleotides agree with TRBD2. Germline V lookup: CDR1 KGHSH, CDR2 LQKENI. CDR3 length: 15 amino acids. V lost 3 bases and J lost 6; bases outside the gene matches: 9. Complete variable domain (other parts from reference TRBV18 and TRBJ2-5): NAGVMQNPRHLVRRRGQEARLRCSPMKGHSHVYWYRQLPEEGLKFMVYLQKENIIDESGMPKERFSAEFPKEGPSILRIQQVVRGDSAAYFCASSPQVQRGQTQYFGPGTRLLVL.